This T cell receptor beta chain was observed in a study of blood T cell repertoires in COVID-19. This table comes from immunoSEQ multiplex PCR, and its TCRdb copy is limited to in-frame clones, with some not included. The profile shows under 250,000 clones, roughly 88% of them singletons. Trimming at V came to 1 base and at J to 2 bases, leaving 6 bases not matched to a gene. Germline CDR1 is LNHDA and CDR2 is SQIVND (reference sequence). CDR3 length equals 17 residues. What was sequenced was peripheral blood. V and J are TRBV19 and TRBJ1-5; 9 bases fit TRBD1. The origin of this receptor is a woman of 80 years or more with COVID-19, enrolled during active disease. The CDR3 region has the DNA TGTGCCAGTAGTATAGCGGGGACAGGGAATGGCAATCAGCCCCAGCATTTT. It yields the protein CASSIAGTGNGNQPQHF.